Below are 7 T cell receptor beta chains sequenced from a single sample in a study of blood T cell repertoires in COVID-19. Measured with immunoSEQ multiplex PCR; TCRdb has only the in-frame clones, and not every one. The sample holds around 140,000 clones, roughly 88% seen once. Source material: peripheral blood. The receptors were sampled from a man between 60 and 75 years old with active or convalescent COVID-19.

The gene calls are TRBV5-1 and TRBJ2-2; 9 positions agree with TRBD2. The CDR3 is made up of 16 amino acids. V gave up 3 bases and J gave up 4 bases; unmatched junction bases: 7. Germline-derived CDR1 and CDR2 are SGHRS and YFSETQ. CDR3 DNA: TGCGCCAGCAGCTCGACTAGCGGTCTCAGCACCGGGGAGCTGTTTTTT. Its protein is CASSSTSGLSTGELFF.

CDR3 protein: CASSVDHSGLGSEAFF. In DNA form, the CDR3 reads TGTGCCAGCAGCGTAGATCATAGTGGCCTAGGCTCTGAAGCTTTCTTT. The rearrangement joins TRBV9 to TRBJ1-1; D call uncertain. This CDR3 is built from 16 residues. The germline V and J ends were trimmed by 0 bases and 6 bases, with 18 bases remaining between them. Germline CDR1 and CDR2: SGDLS and YYNGEE. Combining the CDR3 with reference TRBV9 and TRBJ1-1 gives the whole variable domain DSGVTQTPKHLITATGQRVTLRCSPRSGDLSVYWYQQSLDQGLQFLIQYYNGEERAKGNILERFSAQQFPDLHSELNLSSLELGDSALYFCASSVDHSGLGSEAFFGQGTRLTVV.

The gene calls are TRBV15 and TRBJ2-5, with unresolved D. Trimming stripped 1 base from V and 2 bases from J, with 5 bases between. From germline, CDR1 is LNHNV and CDR2 YYDKDF (reference sequence). The CDR3 spans 13 residues. The DNA for the CDR3 is TGTGCCACCAGCAGAGTACAGCAAGAGACCCAGTACTTC. Amino acid sequence: CATSRVQQETQYF.

The chain is built from TRBV3-1 (or the pseudogene TRBV3-2) and TRBJ2-5; TRBD2 matches 7 bases. The germline V gene has CDR1 LGHDT and CDR2 YNNKEL (reference sequence). V shed 6 bases, J shed 4 bases, and the junction held 11 bases outside the gene matches. The CDR3 has 15 amino acids. CDR3 coding DNA: TGTGCCAGCAGTCCTAACCCTGGGGGGGGAGAGACCCAGTACTTC. This sequence encodes CASSPNPGGGETQYF.

The rearrangement links TRBV7-2 to TRBJ2-1; 16 bases match TRBD2. CDR1 and CDR2 from the germline V gene are SGHTA and FQGNSA. This CDR3 has 18 residues. J was trimmed by 7 bases and V by 2 bases; bases with no gene match: 8. CDR3 sequence (DNA): TGTGCCAGCAGCTTATTGGGACTAGCGGGAGGGTGGCGGAATGAGCAGTTCTTC. Residues: CASSLLGLAGGWRNEQFF.

This chain connects TRBV19 to TRBJ1-5; TRBD1 matches at 8 bases. Germline-derived CDR1 and CDR2 are LNHDA and SQIVND (reference sequence). V shed 0 bases and J 4 bases; nucleotides not matched to a gene: 5. There are 16 residues in the CDR3. The CDR3 DNA is TGTGCCAGTAGTATAGATGGGACAGGAGTAAATCAGCCCCAGCATTTT. It yields the protein CASSIDGTGVNQPQHF.

This clone was recorded once. The rearrangement joins TRBV7-8 to TRBJ2-7; unclear D gene. V was cut by 4 bases and J by 0 bases, with 10 bases left in between. Germline V gene sequence: CDR1 SGHVS, CDR2 FQNEAQ. The length of the CDR3 is 14 residues. Written as DNA, the CDR3 is TGTGCCAGCAGCTACCACGAGAGCTCCTACGAGCAGTACTTC. It yields the protein CASSYHESSYEQYF. Based on the CDR3 plus reference TRBV7-8 and TRBJ2-7, the full variable domain is GAGVSQSPRYKVAKRGQDVALRCDPISGHVSLFWYQQALGQGPEFLTYFQNEAQLDKSGLPSDRFFAERPEGSVSTLKIQRTQQEDSAVYLCASSYHESSYEQYFGPGTRLTVT.